The 31 T cell receptor beta chains given below trace back to one sample, sequenced in a study of human T cells and chemical hapten exposure. TCRdb recomputed calls from the RACE reads with MiXCR, one row per CDR3 protein. Among 110,000 or so distinct CDR3 sequences, roughly a third were seen once, and the ten largest hold around 2.5%. Time point here: patch test 3, about 24 weeks after DPC sensitization. Described treatment: therapeutic diphenylcyclopropenone sensitization with weekly scalp DPC. The sequencing here drew on whole blood, taken in connection with sensitization to the hapten diphenylcyclopropenone (DPC). The source of these receptors is a man between 35 and 55 years old with alopecia areata. Some clones in this sample may be carry-over from other donors' samples.

The chain combines TRBV6-4 with TRBJ2-1, with D tentatively TRBD2 (6 bases). Trimming removed 0 bases from V and 8 bases from J, with 17 bases in between. The CDR3 runs 16 residues. Germline assignment: CDR1 MRHNA and CDR2 SNTAGT. CDR3 sequence: CASSDSEGSHLYEQFF. In DNA, the CDR3 is TGTGCCAGCAGTGACTCGGAGGGTTCCCACCTCTATGAGCAGTTCTTC.

V and J are TRBV10-3 and TRBJ2-1, with 10 nucleotides matching TRBD2. V trimming: 3 bases; J trimming: 7 bases; junction bases outside the gene matches: 9. In germline, CDR1 is ENHRY, CDR2 SYGVKD. The CDR3 covers 16 residues. DNA of the CDR3: TGTGCCATCAGTGAAACGGCTAGCGGGAGAAGTAATGAGCAGTTCTTC. This sequence encodes CAISETASGRSNEQFF.

This sequence joins TRBV4-2 and TRBJ2-3; D is ambiguous. This CDR3 is built from 17 residues. Between the trimmed V and J ends, which lost 0 bases and 0 bases, there was a span of 13 bases. CDR1 is LGHNA and CDR2 is YNFKEQ in the germline V gene. As DNA, the CDR3 is TGTGCCAGCAGCCAAGATCAGCGTAAATACAGCACAGATACGCAGTATTTT. This sequence encodes CASSQDQRKYSTDTQYF.

This clonotype was counted a few times. V is TRBV7-6 and J is TRBJ2-6, with D unclear. Germline-derived CDR1 and CDR2 are SGHVS and FNYEAQ. The CDR3 consists of 15 residues. Trimming removed 1 base at V and 2 bases at J, with 6 bases between. CDR3 bases: TGTGCCAGCAGCTTAGGGAGCGCTGGGGCCAACGTCCTGACTTTC. This translates into CASSLGSAGANVLTF. The variable domain in full, completed from reference TRBV7-6 and TRBJ2-6, reads GAGVSQSPRYKVTKRGQDVALRCDPISGHVSLYWYRQALGQGPEFLTYFNYEAQQDKSGLPNDRFSAERPEGSISTLTIQRTEQRDSAMYRCASSLGSAGANVLTFGAGSRLTVL.

This chain joins TRBV12-3 or TRBV12-4 and TRBJ1-3; D is perhaps TRBD1 (5 bases). V was trimmed by 2 bases and J by 2 bases, leaving 10 bases between them. This CDR3 has 15 amino acids. CDR3 nucleotides: TGTGCCAGCAGTTTATCCTCGGGGGCTGGAAACACCATATATTTT. It encodes CASSLSSGAGNTIYF.

The chain has TRBV7-2 and TRBJ2-5, with 10 bases lining up with TRBD2. V lost 5 bases to trimming and J lost 2 bases; unmatched junction nucleotides: 8. CDR3 length: 16 amino acids. Germline V CDR1 and CDR2: SGHTA, FQGNSA. CDR3 protein: CASSQPAGGGQETQYF. Here the CDR3 DNA reads TGTGCCAGCAGCCAGCCAGCGGGAGGGGGGCAAGAGACCCAGTACTTC.

Only a few counts were recorded for this clonotype. The chain has TRBV12-3 or TRBV12-4 and TRBJ1-1; TRBD1 aligns across 8 bases. J gave up 4 bases and V 2 bases, and 3 bases lay outside the gene matches. CDR3 length equals 14 residues. The CDR3 nucleotides are TGTGCCAGCAGTTTAAACAGGGGGAGCACTGAAGCTTTCTTT. This codes for CASSLNRGSTEAFF.

This clonotype has a single count. This chain joins TRBV6-2 or TRBV6-3 and TRBJ1-1; TRBD1 agrees at 9 bases. The CDR3 spans 15 residues. Per the germline V gene, CDR1 is MNHEY and CDR2 is SVGEGT. The V and J ends lost 4 bases and 6 bases, in that order; junction bases with no gene match: 9. The CDR3 here is CASSSHGTGSAEAFF. The CDR3 nucleotides read TGTGCCAGCAGTTCCCACGGGACAGGGTCGGCTGAAGCTTTCTTT.

The rearrangement links TRBV3-1 to TRBJ2-5; 8 bases align to TRBD2. Germline V gene sequence: CDR1 LGHDT, CDR2 YNNKEL (reference sequence). The V and J ends lost 6 bases and 6 bases, in that order; junction bases with no gene match: 6. CDR3 length: 13 amino acids. The CDR3 region is CASSRGGLQTQYF. The CDR3 DNA sequence: TGTGCCAGCAGTCGGGGGGGGCTCCAGACCCAGTACTTC.

There are a few counts of this clonotype. The chain employs TRBV20-1 and TRBJ1-1; 7 nucleotides agree with TRBD1. CDR1 is DFQATT and CDR2 is SNEGSKA in the germline V gene (reference sequence). The CDR3 is made up of 13 amino acids. With V trimmed by 1 base and J by 5 bases, 4 bases remained unmatched. The CDR3 sequence: CSARGLQGTEAFF. The CDR3 DNA follows: TGCAGTGCTAGAGGTCTACAGGGGACTGAAGCTTTCTTT.

This chain links TRBV29-1 with TRBJ2-7; D is unresolved. Germline loops: CDR1 SQVTM, CDR2 ANQGSEA. The V and J ends lost 2 bases and 5 bases respectively, with 13 bases between them. The CDR3 is 13 residues long. The CDR3 reads CSVELVEVNEQYV. Here the CDR3 DNA reads TGCAGCGTTGAATTGGTTGAAGTTAACGAGCAGTACGTC.

This clonotype was counted only a few times. The CDR3 DNA reads TGTGCCAGCAGCCCAACGTACAGGGGAGTGAGGAATGGCTACACCTTC. Protein sequence: CASSPTYRGVRNGYTF. The chain links TRBV11-2 to TRBJ1-2; 7 bases fit TRBD1. Trimming cost V 5 bases and J 6 bases; bases outside gene matches: 15. The CDR3 contains 16 residues. The germline CDR1 and CDR2 sequences are SGHAT and FQNNGV. Full variable domain (rest looked up from reference TRBV11-2 and TRBJ1-2): EAGVAQSPRYKIIEKRQSVAFWCNPISGHATLYWYQQILGQGPKLLIQFQNNGVVDDSQLPKDRFSAERLKGVDSTLKIQPAKLEDSAVYLCASSPTYRGVRNGYTFGSGTRLTVV.

The V and J genes are TRBV24-1 and TRBJ2-3, with no clear D. CDR1 is KGHDR and CDR2 is SFDVKD in the germline V gene. The length of the CDR3 is 14 residues. Deletions cut 4 bases from V and 2 bases from J, with 9 bases between. The CDR3 DNA reads as TGTGCCACCAGTGAGGTAGTGAACACAGATACGCAGTATTTT. Protein: CATSEVVNTDTQYF.

This clonotype was counted a few times. CDR3 sequence (DNA): TGTGCCAGCAGCTTAGTGAGCACTACGGATACGCAGTATTTT. Translating gives CASSLVSTTDTQYF. The chain links TRBV11-3 to TRBJ2-3; the D is unclear. Between the trimmed V and J ends, which lost 1 base and 6 bases, there was a span of 11 bases. This CDR3 comprises 14 residues. Germline V gene lookup returns CDR1 SGHNT and CDR2 YENEEA.

In its sample, this clonotype was seen a few times. The V call is TRBV12-3 or TRBV12-4, the J call TRBJ2-5; unclear D gene. The CDR3 length is 14 residues. Trimming shortened V by 5 bases and J by 5 bases, and 15 bases separated the two germline ends. CDR3 in amino acids: CASSSLVAHETQYF. The CDR3 nucleotides read TGTGCCAGCAGTAGTCTCGTGGCCCATGAGACCCAGTACTTC.

In this sample, this clonotype turned up a few times. The chain combines TRBV2 with TRBJ1-1, with 7 bases that match TRBD1. Germline V gives CDR1 SNHLY, CDR2 FYNNEI. The CDR3 has 14 residues. Trimming cost V 3 bases and J 7 bases; bases outside gene matches: 8. The CDR3 nucleotides read TGTGCCAGCAGTGAGGCCAGGGGGTGGGGTGAAGCTTTCTTT. Protein: CASSEARGWGEAFF. Variable domain in full (rest from reference TRBV2 and TRBJ1-1): EPEVTQTPSHQVTQMGQEVILRCVPISNHLYFYWYRQILGQKVEFLVSFYNNEISEKSEIFDDQFSVERPDGSNFTLKIRSTKLEDSAMYFCASSEARGWGEAFFGQGTRLTVV.

The chain carries TRBV20-1 and TRBJ1-2; no firm D call. The ends were cut back, 1 base at V and 0 bases at J, with 12 bases in the middle. Germline-derived CDR1 and CDR2 are DFQATT and SNEGSKA (reference sequence). The CDR3 runs 15 residues. In nucleotides, the CDR3 is TGCAGTGCTAGAGGGACCGATTTAGCTAACTATGGCTACACCTTC. This codes for CSARGTDLANYGYTF.

This chain connects TRBV7-2 to TRBJ2-1; 9 nucleotides line up with TRBD1. The J segment lost 4 bases and the V segment lost 1 base, leaving 5 bases of the junction unmatched. Germline V gene data show CDR1 as SGHTA and CDR2 as FQGNSA. CDR3 size: 16 residues. In nucleotides, the CDR3 is TGTGCCAGCAGCTTAGGCGGGACAGGGAAGTACAATGAGCAGTTCTTC. It is translated as CASSLGGTGKYNEQFF.

The J gene is TRBJ2-1, the V gene TRBV4-1; D unclear. Trimming cost V 0 bases and J 6 bases, with 6 bases left between them. Germline CDR1 reads MGHRA; CDR2 reads YSYEKL. The CDR3 spans 13 residues. CDR3 amino acids: CASSQDRANEQFF. The CDR3, as DNA: TGCGCCAGCAGCCAAGATCGGGCCAATGAGCAGTTCTTC.

This clonotype was counted between two and nine times. The CDR3 coding sequence is TGTGCCAGCAGCCGTATGGTTGGGGCCCAAGAGACCCAGTACTTC. It yields the protein CASSRMVGAQETQYF. The genes are TRBV7-6 and TRBJ2-5; a possible D gene is TRBD1 (5 bases). With 5 bases removed from V and 1 base from J, the gap between germline ends came to 14 bases. The length of the CDR3 is 15 residues. Germline V lookup: CDR1 SGHVS, CDR2 FNYEAQ.

V and J are TRBV7-6 and TRBJ2-7; 7 bases agree with TRBD2. J gave up 0 bases and V 2 bases, and 7 bases lay outside the gene matches. The CDR3 is 16 amino acids. The germline V gene encodes CDR1 SGHVS and CDR2 FNYEAQ. The CDR3 region is CASSLPSGKSSYEQYF. For the CDR3, the DNA is TGTGCCAGCAGCTTACCTAGCGGAAAAAGCTCCTACGAGCAGTACTTC.

This chain links TRBV4-1 with TRBJ2-1; 10 positions match TRBD1. The trim removed 0 bases at V and 14 bases at J, leaving 10 bases unmatched. The CDR3 extends over 15 amino acids. Germline V CDR1 and CDR2: MGHRA, YSYEKL. CDR3 in DNA: TGCGCCAGCAGCCAAGATCAGTTAGGCGGGACAGGGGAGTTCTTC. Protein: CASSQDQLGGTGEFF.

The chain is built from TRBV3-1 and TRBJ1-1, with a weak D call TRBD1 (6 bases). CDR1 and CDR2 from the germline V gene are LGHDT and YNNKEL (reference sequence). V lost 1 base and J lost 4, with 10 bases in between. The CDR3 has 14 amino acids. This CDR3 reads CASSQGIQGTEAFF. The CDR3 DNA reads as TGTGCCAGCAGCCAAGGTATACAGGGCACTGAAGCTTTCTTT.

The V call is TRBV10-3, the J call TRBJ2-5; D may be TRBD2 (6 bases). CDR1 is ENHRY and CDR2 is SYGVKD in the germline V gene. The CDR3 is 16 residues long. V lost 3 bases, J lost 1 base, and 15 bases lay in between. The CDR3: CAISDPSAGSQETQYF. DNA for the CDR3: TGTGCCATCAGTGACCCTAGCGCCGGGAGCCAAGAGACCCAGTACTTC.

In DNA, the CDR3 is TGCAGCGTGGGGACCGGGGAGCAGTTCTTC. This codes for CSVGTGEQFF. The chain is built from TRBV29-1 and TRBJ2-1; either TRBD1 or TRBD2 may fit D (5 bases each). Trimming pared 6 bases from V and 10 bases from J, leaving 10 bases between. CDR3 length: 10 amino acids. Germline CDR1 and CDR2: SQVTM and ANQGSEA.

The chain carries TRBV6-1 and TRBJ1-2; D call uncertain. The CDR3 is 14 residues long. The ends were cut back, 3 bases at V and 0 bases at J, with 8 bases in the middle. Germline V CDR1 and CDR2: MNHNS, SASEGT. The DNA for the CDR3 is TGTGCCAGCAGTGAGACGGATACTAACTATGGCTACACCTTC. Its translation is CASSETDTNYGYTF.

This clonotype has more than one count but fewer than ten. The chain is built from TRBV12-3 or TRBV12-4 and TRBJ2-3, with 10 bases identical to TRBD2. The V and J ends lost 3 bases and 6 bases, in that order; junction bases with no gene match: 6. The CDR3 runs 15 residues. The CDR3 DNA sequence: TGTGCCAGCAGTTTGCCTGGACTAGCGGCGGATACGCAGTATTTT. This sequence encodes CASSLPGLAADTQYF.

This sequence joins TRBV3-1 and TRBJ2-4, with 8 bases lining up with TRBD1. CDR3 length: 15 amino acids. Trimming removed 1 base from V and 6 bases from J; junction bases left unmatched: 5. Germline V gives CDR1 LGHDT, CDR2 YNNKEL (reference sequence). The CDR3 DNA reads TGTGCCAGCAGCCAAGGCAGGGGGCTGGGAAACATTCAGTACTTC. Residues: CASSQGRGLGNIQYF.

This clonotype was detected a few times. This chain links TRBV11-1 with TRBJ2-7; D is unclear. Looked up from germline, CDR1 is SGHAT and CDR2 is FQDESV (reference sequence). The CDR3 runs 14 residues. V was pared by 1 base and J by 6 bases, with 13 bases between. CDR3 nucleotide sequence: TGTGCCAGCAGCTTAGGTCTGGGTCCGGGCGAGCAGTACTTC. As protein: CASSLGLGPGEQYF.

The gene calls are TRBV2 and TRBJ2-3; no clear D. The CDR3 totals 16 residues. Looked up from germline, CDR1 is SNHLY and CDR2 is FYNNEI. The V end was cut by 3 bases, the J end by 0 bases, with 13 bases between. CDR3 DNA sequence: TGTGCCAGCAGTGACAGGTTCGGATTCAGCACAGATACGCAGTATTTT. It yields the protein CASSDRFGFSTDTQYF.

The chain recombines TRBV15 with TRBJ2-3; the match to TRBD2 covers 11 bases. Germline V gene lookup returns CDR1 LNHNV and CDR2 YYDKDF (reference sequence). The CDR3 length is 17 residues. Trimming removed 1 base from V and 1 base from J; junction bases left unmatched: 4. The CDR3 sequence: CATSRGALAGGTDTQYF. The CDR3 bases are TGTGCCACCAGCAGAGGTGCACTAGCGGGAGGCACAGATACGCAGTATTTT.